The next 21 T cell receptor beta chains were all read from a single sample in a study of blood T cell repertoires in COVID-19. Profiling relied on immunoSEQ multiplex PCR, and the TCRdb table lists in-frame clones only, not all of them. The sample records roughly 290,000 clones, around 87% being singletons. Sequenced sample: peripheral blood. The source of these receptors is a woman between 50 and 59 years old who had recovered from COVID-19.

The chain carries TRBV10-3 and TRBJ2-1; 7 bases fit TRBD1. CDR1 is ENHRY and CDR2 is SYGVKD in the germline V gene. This CDR3 has 14 amino acids. V gave up 7 bases and J gave up 7 bases; unmatched junction bases: 10. The CDR3 region is CAITWDSKRNEQFF. CDR3 sequence (DNA): TGTGCCATCACCTGGGACAGCAAGCGGAATGAGCAGTTCTTC.

The chain links TRBV4-1 to TRBJ2-1, with 11 bases lining up with TRBD2. CDR1 is MGHRA and CDR2 is YSYEKL in the germline V gene. The V and J ends lost 1 base and 7 bases, in that order; junction bases with no gene match: 6. This CDR3 region has 16 residues. CDR3 region: CASSQALAGVRNEQFF. In DNA form, the CDR3 reads TGCGCCAGCAGCCAAGCACTAGCGGGAGTAAGGAATGAGCAGTTCTTC.

The CDR3 sequence is CASSRGPGEQFF. Here the CDR3 DNA reads TGTGCCAGCAGCCGAGGGCCGGGTGAGCAGTTCTTC. The rearrangement joins TRBV3-1 (or the pseudogene TRBV3-2) to TRBJ2-1, with D possibly TRBD2 on 5 matching bases. CDR3 size: 12 residues. The germline V gene encodes CDR1 LGHDT and CDR2 YNNKEL (reference sequence). Trimming shortened V by 4 bases and J by 9 bases, and 10 bases separated the two germline ends.

The gene calls are TRBV4-2 and TRBJ1-3; tentative D call: TRBD1 (5 bases). The germline V and J ends were trimmed by 0 bases and 4 bases, with 10 bases remaining between them. The CDR3 loop spans 15 amino acids. The germline gives CDR1 LGHNA, CDR2 YNFKEQ. The CDR3 bases are TGTGCCAGCAGCCAAGATGAGGGACTGGGAAACACCATATATTTT. Translation: CASSQDEGLGNTIYF.

The J gene is TRBJ1-5, the V gene TRBV19; D is unresolved. The length of the CDR3 is 14 residues. Germline assignment: CDR1 LNHDA and CDR2 SQIVND (reference sequence). The V end lost 3 bases, the J end lost 0 bases, and 6 bases lay between the germline ends. The CDR3 nucleotides are TGTGCCAGTAGTATTACCAGTAGCAATCAGCCCCAGCATTTT. Residues: CASSITSSNQPQHF.

The J gene is TRBJ2-5, the V gene TRBV12-3 or TRBV12-4, with a weak D call TRBD1 (6 bases). Trimming took 5 bases from V and 1 from J, leaving 8 bases between them. This CDR3 region has 13 residues. In DNA form, the CDR3 reads TGTGCCAGCAGTCCAGGGGCCCAAGAGACCCAGTACTTC. The encoded protein is CASSPGAQETQYF.

The V and J genes are TRBV4-3 and TRBJ1-1; D unclear. Germline V gene lookup returns CDR1 LGHNA and CDR2 YSLEER. Trimming took off 1 base at V and 6 bases at J, with 6 bases between the two ends. This CDR3 contains 12 residues. The CDR3 DNA is TGCGCCAGCAGCCAAGGTCGGTCTGAAGCTTTCTTT. Protein product: CASSQGRSEAFF.

V usage is TRBV6-6 and J usage is TRBJ1-2; 8 bases align to TRBD1. Germline loops: CDR1 MNHNY, CDR2 SVGAGI (reference sequence). Trimming cost V 7 bases and J 7 bases; bases outside gene matches: 14. This CDR3 has 15 residues. CDR3 sequence: CASKSPPGQVSGYTF. The CDR3 nucleotides are TGTGCCAGCAAGTCACCCCCGGGACAGGTTTCTGGCTACACCTTC.

This chain uses TRBV3-1 (or the pseudogene TRBV3-2) with TRBJ2-1, with 9 positions matching TRBD1. This CDR3 spans 15 amino acids. Germline V lookup: CDR1 LGHDT, CDR2 YNNKEL (reference sequence). V lost 4 bases and J lost 1; bases outside the gene matches: 2. CDR3 in DNA: TGTGCCAGCAGCCGACAGGGGGTTTCCTACAATGAGCAGTTCTTC. Translating it yields CASSRQGVSYNEQFF.

Details on this clone: At one of its ends the junction is not consistent with the germline gene, which may arise from a read error. The rearrangement links TRBV6-1 to TRBJ1-1; possibly TRBD1 for D (6 bases). The V gene's germline CDR1 is MNHNS and CDR2 SASEGT. The CDR3 covers 10 residues. The CDR3 nucleotides read TGTGCCAGCAGTGAAGTAGGACAGAGATTT. Its translation is CASSEVGQRF.

The chain is built from TRBV11-1 and TRBJ2-7; the match to TRBD2 covers 11 bases. J lost 6 bases, V lost 3 bases, and 10 bases had no gene match. Germline loops: CDR1 SGHAT, CDR2 FQDESV (reference sequence). CDR3 length equals 16 residues. CDR3 sequence: CASSFGGGLAEVEQYF. The CDR3 DNA reads TGTGCCAGCAGCTTCGGCGGGGGACTAGCGGAGGTCGAGCAGTACTTC.

Concerning this clone: Other DNA sequences within the sample encode an identical CDR3. The chain is built from TRBV28 and TRBJ1-2; D is perhaps TRBD1 (5 bases). Between the trimmed V and J ends, which lost 4 bases and 2 bases, there was a span of 5 bases. Germline V gene sequence: CDR1 MDHEN, CDR2 SYDVKM. The CDR3 consists of 12 residues. The CDR3 spells CASSSGNYGYTF. The CDR3 DNA reads TGTGCCAGCAGTTCAGGGAACTATGGCTACACCTTC.

CDR3 residues: CASGLATNNEQFF. In DNA form, the CDR3 reads TGTGCCAGCGGACTGGCGACCAACAATGAGCAGTTCTTC. V gene TRBV6-5 combines with J gene TRBJ2-1, with D perhaps matching TRBD2 (5 bases). CDR1 is MNHEY, CDR2 SVGAGI, per germline. The V end was cut by 8 bases, the J end by 5 bases, with 13 bases between. The CDR3 loop spans 13 amino acids.

The V gene is TRBV7-8, the J gene TRBJ2-7, with 11 positions matching TRBD1. Losses at the gene ends were 3 bases for V and 10 bases for J; bases not matched to a gene: 5. The CDR3 is 13 residues long. Germline V CDR1 and CDR2: SGHVS, FQNEAQ. The CDR3 region has the DNA TGTGCCAGCAGCTTGGACAGGGGGCAGGAACAGTACTTC. Translating it yields CASSLDRGQEQYF.

This sequence joins TRBV10-1 and TRBJ2-1, with 9 bases matching TRBD2. The germline gives CDR1 WNHNN, CDR2 SYGVQD (reference sequence). The V and J ends lost 4 bases and 8 bases, in that order; junction bases with no gene match: 9. CDR3 length: 15 residues. This chain's CDR3 is CASSGGGGGVYEQFF. CDR3 bases: TGCGCCAGCAGTGGTGGTGGCGGGGGGGTCTATGAGCAGTTCTTC.

This clone appeared a single time. This chain connects TRBV6-2 or TRBV6-3 to TRBJ1-5; D not resolved. This CDR3 contains 13 residues. Deletions cut 2 bases from V and 10 bases from J, with 12 bases between. Germline V gene data show CDR1 as MNHEY and CDR2 as SVGEGT. The CDR3 sequence is CASSYERQLPQHF. CDR3 coding DNA: TGTGCCAGCAGTTACGAGAGGCAGCTACCCCAGCATTTT.

V is TRBV11-2 and J is TRBJ2-5, with D maybe TRBD1 (5 bases). Trimming shortened V by 5 bases and J by 5 bases, and 12 bases separated the two germline ends. The CDR3 sequence is 13 residues long. Germline CDR1 and CDR2: SGHAT and FQNNGV. The CDR3: CASSPGFRETQYF. CDR3 bases: TGTGCCAGCAGCCCAGGGTTTCGGGAGACCCAGTACTTC.

The chain couples TRBV2 to TRBJ1-4; 8 bases match TRBD1. The CDR3 length is 16 residues. In germline, CDR1 is SNHLY, CDR2 FYNNEI. Trimming removed 7 bases from V and 0 bases from J; junction bases left unmatched: 7. The DNA of the CDR3 is TGTGCCAGCACCGGACAGGGACCGCCAACTAATGAAAAACTGTTTTTT. Protein sequence: CASTGQGPPTNEKLFF.

J is TRBJ1-1 and V is TRBV6-6; tentatively, D is TRBD1 (5 bases). The CDR3 consists of 16 residues. CDR1 MNHNY and CDR2 SVGAGI come from the germline V gene (reference sequence). With 0 bases removed from V and 0 bases from J, the gap between germline ends came to 11 bases. CDR3 loop: CASSYSIARVNTEAFF. For the CDR3, the DNA is TGTGCCAGCAGTTACTCTATTGCCAGGGTGAACACTGAAGCTTTCTTT.

This clone came up a few times. This rearrangement joins TRBV9 to TRBJ1-5, with 9 nucleotides matching TRBD1. CDR3 length equals 14 residues. The germline gives CDR1 SGDLS, CDR2 YYNGEE. Trimming removed 2 bases from V and 5 bases from J; junction bases left unmatched: 2. The CDR3: CASSVGTGHQPQHF. CDR3 DNA: TGTGCCAGCAGCGTGGGGACAGGGCATCAGCCCCAGCATTTT. Complete variable domain (other parts from reference TRBV9 and TRBJ1-5): DSGVTQTPKHLITATGQRVTLRCSPRSGDLSVYWYQQSLDQGLQFLIQYYNGEERAKGNILERFSAQQFPDLHSELNLSSLELGDSALYFCASSVGTGHQPQHFGDGTRLSIL.

This sequence joins TRBV5-7 and TRBJ2-7; D gene uncertain. TRBV5-7 is an ORF; its function is uncertain. Trimming removed 0 bases from V and 3 bases from J, with 13 bases in between. The CDR3 loop spans 15 amino acids. For the CDR3, the DNA is TGTGCCAGCAGCTTGGCCGACGGGTTGGACTACGAGCAGTACTTC. Residues: CASSLADGLDYEQYF.